The present entry profiles one T cell receptor (beta chain) with its context. Antigen specificity is unknown. Naive CD8 populations comprised CD45RO-negative cells positively selected for CCR7, excluding terminally differentiated effector memory CD45RA+ cells. This entry belongs to a study of shared clonotypes between healthy human individuals. The study ran the assay at deep level. Each cell subset's genomic DNA was divided evenly among several immunoSEQ plates. Produced via immunoSEQ multiplex PCR; TCRdb's table is partial and in-frame only. This sample has under 600,000 clones, with 95% to 98% found just once. Overall study findings and caveats: Non-shared clonotypes had lower generation probabilities than clonotypes shared by all four sorted-subset donors.

With 6 bases clipped from V and 7 bases from J, the junction kept 13 bases outside the gene matches. The CDR3 covers 15 residues. Germline V gene data show CDR1 as SQVTM and CDR2 as ANQGSEA. The origin of this receptor is a man aged 25 to 40 in good health. The sequencing input was naive CD8+ T cells sorted from blood. The chain employs TRBV29-1 and TRBJ2-7, with 12 bases lining up with TRBD2. The CDR3 is CSVRLAGVLYWEQYF. CDR3 DNA sequence: TGCAGCGTGCGACTAGCGGGAGTCCTGTACTGGGAGCAGTACTTC.